This is a list of T cell receptor beta chains from one sample in a study of a mutant IDH1 vaccine in newly diagnosed glioma. No antigen has been identified for these receptors. Profiled with immunoSEQ multiplex PCR; TCRdb holds only in-frame clones, not every one. The profile covers over 95,000 clones, with 90% appearing a single time and 0.5% to 0.65% taken by the ten largest. Sequenced here: PBMCs, sampled from a glioma patient whose treatment included an IDH1 peptide vaccine. The receptor source for this set is a woman aged 45-65 years with glioma. Both conserved end residues are part of each CDR3. A D gene is named only where the DNA matches it firmly.

TRBV18	-	TRBJ1-5	CASSPSGAGNQPQHF
TRBV7-9	TRBD2	TRBJ2-2	CASSLRSGSGELFF
TRBV6-5	-	TRBJ1-5	CASSYTRNQPQHF
TRBV5-1	TRBD1	TRBJ1-1	CASTWDLGQGSMNTEAFF
TRBV6-6	-	TRBJ2-4	CASSLTRTGAKNIQYF
TRBV5-1	-	TRBJ2-1	CASSSGQTPFSSYNEQFF
TRBV7-2	TRBD2	TRBJ2-7	CASNRREGEQYF
TRBV29-1	-	TRBJ1-1	CSVGGSLNTEAFF
TRBV5-1	-	TRBJ1-1	CASSLGTSNTEAFF
TRBV27	-	TRBJ2-6	CASSPRVGSSGANVLTF
TRBV6-1	TRBD2	-	CASSDAVRDYSYEQYF
TRBV19	-	TRBJ1-2	CASSILTGLVDGYTF
TRBV27	TRBD1	TRBJ1-2	CASSLQTGNGYTF
TRBV28	TRBD1	TRBJ2-2	CASRGQGNTGELFF
TRBV6-1	TRBD1	TRBJ1-1	CASSTGTANTEAFF
TRBV7-2	TRBD2	TRBJ2-1	CASSLAGRASGRYNEQFF
TRBV6-6	-	TRBJ1-5	CASSSHNQPQHF
TRBV28	-	TRBJ2-7	CASSFPSGDEQYF
TRBV9	TRBD1	TRBJ2-1	CASSVAPTGDNEQFF
TRBV5-1	TRBD1	TRBJ1-2	CASSLDPTGVGYTF
TRBV27	TRBD1	TRBJ1-4	CASSKTGATNEKLFF
TRBV5-4	TRBD1	TRBJ2-7	CASSPGTAPTYEQYF
TRBV28	TRBD2	TRBJ2-7	CASRGGTSGNYEQYF
TRBV28	-	TRBJ1-3	CASSLRTEGNTIYF
TRBV7-9	-	TRBJ2-7	CASSLVWSGSYEQYF
TRBV6-6	-	TRBJ1-5	CASSLTRPRRPQHF
TRBV5-1	TRBD1	TRBJ2-7	CASSPLPAQGVNEQYF
TRBV6-4	-	TRBJ2-1	CASSDSVSREQFF
TRBV5-4	TRBD1	TRBJ2-5	CASSLTGGQETQYF
TRBV14	TRBD2	TRBJ2-1	CASSQPSGRLGEQFF
TRBV10-3	TRBD1	TRBJ2-5	CAIGDRGNTQETQYF
TRBV15	TRBD1	TRBJ2-2	CATSTGQGAANTGELFF
TRBV11-2	-	TRBJ2-3	CASSLVSDTQYF
TRBV28	-	TRBJ1-2	CASNPGANYGYTF
TRBV5-6	-	TRBJ1-2	CASSAAGGRIYGYTF
TRBV4-2	TRBD1	TRBJ1-2	CASRQDRDSPYGYTF
TRBV7-9	-	TRBJ2-7	CASSYPSDSSRYEQYF
TRBV30	TRBD1	TRBJ1-2	CAWSHGTGDGYTF
TRBV7-3	TRBD1	TRBJ1-3	CASSLTGGPGNTIYF
TRBV5-8	-	TRBJ1-4	CASSLVGRVNEKLFF
TRBV19	TRBD2	TRBJ2-5	CASSIVPGLVETQYF
TRBV18	-	TRBJ2-7	CASSPELGPYEQYF
TRBV18	-	TRBJ1-1	CASSPPLGGDAEAFF
TRBV29-1	TRBD1	TRBJ2-3	CSVETGTGVLDTQYF
TRBV6-5	-	TRBJ2-7	CASSYQLGQSYEQYF
TRBV11-2	-	-	CASSPTQLGPYEQYF
TRBV9	-	TRBJ1-3	CASSPRSNRAPFVGIYF
TRBV6-1	-	TRBJ1-5	CASSETGSNQPQHF
TRBV6-6	-	TRBJ1-5	CASSYKNSNQPQHF
TRBV18	TRBD1	TRBJ2-3	CASSPMTGVTDTQYF
TRBV18	-	TRBJ2-6	CASTNLVSGANVLTF
TRBV11-2	TRBD2	TRBJ2-7	CASSLKGLAGAYEQYF
TRBV28	-	TRBJ1-4	CASSRGGTNEKLFF
TRBV7-9	TRBD2	TRBJ2-1	CASSLKGGLAESSYNEQFF
TRBV7-3	TRBD1	TRBJ1-1	CASSLQGPNTEAFF
TRBV28	-	TRBJ1-5	CASSFPVGSNQPQHF
TRBV6-1	TRBD2	TRBJ2-3	CASIRGGSTDTQYF